This T cell receptor (beta chain) came from a study of TIL therapy for anti-PD-1-resistant metastatic lung cancer. For the study at large: Progressing patients received lymphodepletion, expanded TIL infusion and IL-2. Median tumor mutation burden was roughly 1.4 mutations per megabase. Most patients had lung adenocarcinoma.

V lost 3 bases to trimming and J lost 4 bases; unmatched junction nucleotides: 9. CDR3 size: 16 residues. The germline gives CDR1 ENHRY, CDR2 SYGVKD. Sequencing used immunoSEQ v3. This table comes from immunoSEQ multiplex PCR, and its TCRdb copy is limited to in-frame clones, with some not included. Here the sample spans about 50,000 clones, roughly 78% being singletons. Time point reported: pre-treatment sample, taken before nivolumab and TIL therapy. Broader study findings: Infused TIL clonotypes partially replaced the baseline blood repertoire, then decayed over months.

Worth noting for this clone: The antigen is unknown.

V is TRBV10-3 and J is TRBJ2-7; 10 bases line up with TRBD1. Sample: blood, taken at baseline. The clonotype was recovered from a woman aged 30 to 85 with non-small cell lung cancer. The DNA for the CDR3 is TGTGCCATCAGTGACCGAACCGGGACAGGGGTTTACGAGCAGTACTTC. Translating it yields CAISDRTGTGVYEQYF.